This is a list of T cell receptor beta chains from one sample in a study of OX40 agonist ivuxolimab in advanced cancers. Generated by immunoSEQ multiplex PCR, the TCRdb table keeps only in-frame clones and is missing some. The table records some 19,000 clones, over 65% of them present only once. Sequencing was performed on CD4+ or CD8+ T cells sorted from blood, taken in a trial of the OX40 agonist ivuxolimab. These receptors were collected from an adult with an advanced solid tumor such as melanoma, head and neck, liver or kidney cancer. The CDR3 runs from the conserved cysteine through the conserved F or W. A D gene is named only where the DNA matches it firmly. Not every row has a clone size; where given, it reads once, few, many or a size class.

cdr3_nt	cdr3_aa	d_call	v_call	clone_size	j_call
TGTGCCAGCAGCTTAGGCCAGGTTGGCAATGAGCAGTTCTTC	CASSLGQVGNEQFF	NA	TRBV7-2	few	TRBJ2-1
TGCAGCGTTCTACCGGGACAGGGTTTTACCGGGGAGCTGTTTTTT	CSVLPGQGFTGELFF	TRBD1	TRBV29-1	NA	TRBJ2-2
TGTGCCAGCAGCTTACAGGGTGGCGACTACGAGCAGTACTTC	CASSLQGGDYEQYF	NA	TRBV5-4	once	TRBJ2-7
TGTGCCAGCAGCTCTGCTGGGGCCAACGTCCTGACTTTC	CASSSAGANVLTF	NA	TRBV7-9	NA	TRBJ2-6
TGTGCCAGCAGAGCTCGCTCCTATAATTCACCCCTCCACTTT	CASRARSYNSPLHF	NA	TRBV7-2	NA	TRBJ1-6
TGTGCCAGTAGTATAGAAGCAGGGGGTTGGACCGGGGAGCTGTTTTTT	CASSIEAGGWTGELFF	TRBD1	TRBV19	NA	TRBJ2-2
TGTGCCAGCAGTTTAAAGGCTTACTATGGCTACACCTTC	CASSLKAYYGYTF	NA	TRBV28	once	TRBJ1-2
TGTGCCAGCAGTTTATCTAGCGGGGGCGACACCGGGGAGCTGTTTTTT	CASSLSSGGDTGELFF	TRBD2	TRBV27	NA	TRBJ2-2
TGTGCCAGTAGTCGTTATAGTGATAGCAATCAGCCCCAGCATTTT	CASSRYSDSNQPQHF	NA	TRBV19	NA	TRBJ1-5
TGTGCCAGCAGCTCAACGGAGGGACAGGGGAGCACTGAAGCTTTCTTT	CASSSTEGQGSTEAFF	TRBD1	TRBV5-6	once	TRBJ1-1
TGTGCCAGCAGCCAAGAGGTGGGACTAGCGGGAGGGACAGATACGCAGTATTTT	CASSQEVGLAGGTDTQYF	TRBD2	TRBV4-2	once	TRBJ2-3
TGTGCCAGCAGTTACGGGGCGGGGGGGCCCCAAGAGACCCAGTACTTC	CASSYGAGGPQETQYF	TRBD2	TRBV6-5	NA	TRBJ2-5
TGTGCCAGCTCAGAAGGGGTGGCCAGGCGCACGAGAGGCAGTGAAGCTTTCTTT	CASSEGVARRTRGSEAFF	NA	TRBV18	NA	TRBJ1-1
TGTGCCAGCCGGCTACATACCCTTAATTCACCCCTCCACTTT	CASRLHTLNSPLHF	NA	TRBV14	NA	TRBJ1-6
TGTGCCTCAACCCCGGACAGGGTACGCACAGATACGCAGTATTTT	CASTPDRVRTDTQYF	TRBD1	TRBV30	NA	TRBJ2-3
TGTGCCAGCAGTACTCTTCGGACAGGGTTGGGTCGCTACACCTTC	CASSTLRTGLGRYTF	TRBD1	TRBV9	few	TRBJ1-2
TGTGCCAGCAGCTCCGGGACTCCCGCCATGGAGCAGTTCTTC	CASSSGTPAMEQFF	NA	TRBV5-4	NA	TRBJ2-1
TGCAGCGTTAGTGGACAGAACACTGAAGCTTTCTTT	CSVSGQNTEAFF	NA	TRBV29-1	NA	TRBJ1-1
TGTGCCGGCTATCGACAGGGGGACTATGGCTACACCTTC	CAGYRQGDYGYTF	TRBD1	TRBV19	few	TRBJ1-2
TGTGCCATCAGTGAGAGAGGGGGCTTTTCCCGAGGCAACACTGAAGCTTTCTTT	CAISERGGFSRGNTEAFF	TRBD1	TRBV10-3	NA	TRBJ1-1
TGCGCCAGCAGCTTGGCGACTAGCGGGAGGACCGGGGAGCTGTTTTTT	CASSLATSGRTGELFF	TRBD2	TRBV5-1	NA	TRBJ2-2
TGTGCCAGCAGCCGAGGGCAAGGTACGGGTGAGCAGTACTTC	CASSRGQGTGEQYF	NA	TRBV11-3	NA	TRBJ2-7
TGTGCCAGCAGTCCGGGCCATTCCTACGAGCAGTACTTC	CASSPGHSYEQYF	NA	TRBV9	NA	TRBJ2-7
TGTGCCACCAGCAGGGGGCTAGCGGGAGGGCGAGATACGCAGTATTTT	CATSRGLAGGRDTQYF	TRBD2	TRBV15	NA	TRBJ2-3
TGCAGCGTTGGAGGGCAGGGGGGGATCACAGATACGCAGTATTTT	CSVGGQGGITDTQYF	NA	TRBV29-1	NA	TRBJ2-3
TGTGCCAGCAGTTCCTCCGCCAGCGGGGGGGCCTACGAGCAGTACTTC	CASSSSASGGAYEQYF	TRBD2	TRBV7-2	NA	TRBJ2-7
TGTGCCAGCAGTTGGACAGGGGCACGAGTGGCAAATGGCTACACCTTC	CASSWTGARVANGYTF	TRBD1	TRBV6-5	NA	TRBJ1-2
TGTGCCAGCAGTCTACGGACCGGGACAGGGTCCTACGAGCAGTACTTC	CASSLRTGTGSYEQYF	TRBD1	TRBV27	NA	TRBJ2-7
TGTGCCAGCTCACCTCGGGAAGGGAACATTCAGTACTTC	CASSPREGNIQYF	NA	TRBV18	once	TRBJ2-4